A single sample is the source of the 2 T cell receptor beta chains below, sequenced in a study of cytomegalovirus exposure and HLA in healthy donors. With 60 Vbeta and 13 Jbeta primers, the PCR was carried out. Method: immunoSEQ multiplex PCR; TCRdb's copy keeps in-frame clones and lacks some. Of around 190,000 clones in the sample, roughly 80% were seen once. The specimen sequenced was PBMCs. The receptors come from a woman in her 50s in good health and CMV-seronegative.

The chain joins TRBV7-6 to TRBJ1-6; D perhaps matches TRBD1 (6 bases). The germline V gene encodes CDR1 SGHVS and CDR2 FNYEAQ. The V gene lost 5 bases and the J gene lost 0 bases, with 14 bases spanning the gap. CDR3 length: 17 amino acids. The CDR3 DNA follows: TGTGCCAGCAGCACTAAAACAGGGAGCTCCTATAATTCACCCCTCCACTTT. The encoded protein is CASSTKTGSSYNSPLHF.

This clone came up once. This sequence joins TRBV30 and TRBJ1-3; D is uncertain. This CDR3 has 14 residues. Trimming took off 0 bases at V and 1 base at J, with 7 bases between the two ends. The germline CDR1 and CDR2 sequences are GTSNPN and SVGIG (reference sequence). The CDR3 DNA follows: TGTGCCTGGAGTGTACGGGGATCTGGAAACACCATATATTTT. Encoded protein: CAWSVRGSGNTIYF.